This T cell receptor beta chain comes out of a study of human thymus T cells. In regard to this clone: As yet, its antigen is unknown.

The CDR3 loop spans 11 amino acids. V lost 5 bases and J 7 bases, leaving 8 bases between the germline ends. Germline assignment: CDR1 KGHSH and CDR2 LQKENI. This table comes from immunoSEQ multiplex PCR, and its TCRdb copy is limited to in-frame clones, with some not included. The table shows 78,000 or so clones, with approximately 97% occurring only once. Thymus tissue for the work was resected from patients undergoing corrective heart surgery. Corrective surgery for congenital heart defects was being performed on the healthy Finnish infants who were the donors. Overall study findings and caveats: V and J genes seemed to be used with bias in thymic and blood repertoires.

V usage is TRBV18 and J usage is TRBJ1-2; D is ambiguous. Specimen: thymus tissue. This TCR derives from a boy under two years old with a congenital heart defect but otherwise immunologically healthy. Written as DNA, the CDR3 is TGTGCCAGCTCAGGTGGGAGTGGCTACACCTTC. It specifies CASSGGSGYTF.